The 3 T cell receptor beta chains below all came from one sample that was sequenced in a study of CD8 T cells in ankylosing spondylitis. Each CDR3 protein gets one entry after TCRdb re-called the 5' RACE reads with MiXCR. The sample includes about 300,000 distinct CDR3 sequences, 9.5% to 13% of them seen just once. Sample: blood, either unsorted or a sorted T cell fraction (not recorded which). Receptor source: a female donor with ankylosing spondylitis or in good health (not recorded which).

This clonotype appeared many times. CDR3 amino acids: CSARPREDTGELFF. CDR3 nucleotides: TGCAGTGCTAGACCCAGGGAGGACACCGGGGAGCTGTTTTTT. The rearrangement uses TRBV20-1 and TRBJ2-2, with a possible D match to TRBD2 (6 bases). V gave up 2 bases and J gave up 3 bases, with 10 bases separating them. Germline lookup yields CDR1 DFQATT and CDR2 SNEGSKA (reference sequence). The CDR3 sequence is 14 residues long.

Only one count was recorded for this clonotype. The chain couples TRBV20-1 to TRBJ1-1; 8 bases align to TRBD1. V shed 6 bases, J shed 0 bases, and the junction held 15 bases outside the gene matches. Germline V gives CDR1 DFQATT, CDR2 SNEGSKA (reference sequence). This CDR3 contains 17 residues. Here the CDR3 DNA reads TGCAGTGCCCCAAAGGGGCAGGGGGCCTTTATGAACACTGAAGCTTTCTTT. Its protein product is CSAPKGQGAFMNTEAFF.

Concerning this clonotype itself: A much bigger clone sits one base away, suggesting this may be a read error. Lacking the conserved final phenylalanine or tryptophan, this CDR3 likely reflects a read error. CDR3 in DNA: TGCAGTGCTATCCCGGACAGGGGGTGGTACGAGCAGTACTAC. This sequence encodes CSAIPDRGWYEQYY. This chain connects TRBV20-1 to TRBJ2-7; 10 bases map to TRBD1. The CDR3 sequence is 14 residues long. With 4 bases clipped from V and 4 bases from J, the junction kept 7 bases outside the gene matches. Looked up from germline, CDR1 is DFQATT and CDR2 is SNEGSKA (reference sequence).